This TCR beta chain emerged from a study of glioma-infiltrating T cells after dendritic cell vaccination. This clone occurred a few times. This CDR3 region has 15 residues. Germline V gene data show CDR1 as SNHLY and CDR2 as FYNNEI. Documented time point: after dendritic cell vaccination, including at tumor progression/relapse. The method was immunoSEQ multiplex PCR; TCRdb's version includes in-frame clones alone and lacks a portion of them. The sample has under 130,000 clones; around 89% are singletons. The receptor was isolated from a human donor with glioblastoma. Specimen: blood, collected after dendritic cell vaccination. J is TRBJ2-5 and V is TRBV2; TRBD2 aligns across 13 bases. The J call could be wrong; TRBJ2-7 is a better fit for the DNA end. The CDR3 reads CASSGTSGSLYEQYF. The CDR3 nucleotides are TGTGCCAGCAGTGGGACTAGCGGGAGTCTCTACGAGCAGTACTTC.